Below are 10 T cell receptor beta chains sequenced from a single sample in a study of glioma-infiltrating T cells. The iRepertoire nested amplicon-rescue multiplex PCR amplified TCR alpha and beta CDR3s from RNA. Via MiXCR, TCRdb re-called the multiplex PCR reads, giving one row per CDR3 protein. The sample includes about 140,000 distinct CDR3 sequences, approximately 39% of them seen just once. Sequenced sample: glioma tissue, nonneoplastic brain tissue, or PBMCs (not recorded which). These receptor sequences come from a human donor with low-grade glioma or glioblastoma, undergoing nonglioma brain surgery, or in good health (not recorded which).

This chain joins TRBV27 and TRBJ1-1; 7 positions match TRBD1. Germline lookup yields CDR1 MNHEY and CDR2 SMNVEV (reference sequence). V gave up 6 bases and J gave up 3 bases; unmatched junction bases: 10. This CDR3 comprises 15 residues. CDR3 coding DNA: TGTGCCAGCAGAGTACAGGGGCGGGGGGACACTGAAGCTTTCTTT. The encoded protein is CASRVQGRGDTEAFF.

V gene TRBV6-1 combines with J gene TRBJ1-5, with D unresolved. From germline, CDR1 is MNHNS and CDR2 SASEGT. Trimming removed 6 bases at V and 0 bases at J, with 9 bases between. The CDR3 spans 14 residues. CDR3 residues: CASRRVDSNQPQHF. DNA of the CDR3: TGTGCCAGCAGAAGAGTCGATAGCAATCAGCCCCAGCATTTT.

This rearrangement joins TRBV18 to TRBJ2-7, with D unclear. This CDR3 is built from 13 residues. CDR1 and CDR2 (germline): KGHSH, LQKENI. Deletions cut 3 bases from V and 7 bases from J, with 13 bases between. CDR3 amino acids: CASSPKQALEQYF. DNA of the CDR3: TGTGCCAGCTCACCGAAGCAGGCTCTAGAGCAGTACTTC.

A note on this clonotype: One junction end does not reproduce the germline sequence, and a read error may be involved. The chain uses TRBV7-9 and TRBJ2-1; weak D call: TRBD2 (5 bases). CDR3 length: 16 residues. Germline V gene data show CDR1 as SEHNR and CDR2 as FQNEAQ (reference sequence). The CDR3: CASSLDRLAKYNERFF. In DNA form, the CDR3 reads TGTGCCAGCAGCTTAGATCGCCTAGCCAAGTACAATGAGCGGTTCTTC.

The chain is built from TRBV6-6 and TRBJ2-7, with D possibly being TRBD1 or TRBD2 (5 bases each). Germline lookup yields CDR1 MNHNY and CDR2 SVGAGI (reference sequence). The CDR3 has 14 residues. Trimming took off 0 bases at V and 5 bases at J, with 11 bases between the two ends. As DNA, the CDR3 is TGTGCCAGCAGTTACTCGAGGGACCGGGACGAGCAGTACTTC. This codes for CASSYSRDRDEQYF.

The CDR3 sequence is CASNVPGSGQPQHF. The DNA for the CDR3 is TGTGCCAGTAACGTTCCAGGGTCGGGGCAGCCCCAGCATTTT. The chain joins TRBV19 to TRBJ1-5, with D maybe TRBD1 (5 bases). CDR1 and CDR2 (germline): LNHDA, SQIVND (reference sequence). The CDR3 runs 14 residues. V shed 7 bases and J shed 7 bases, with 17 bases lying between them.

Concerning this clonotype itself: This may be a read error: a much more frequent sequence differs by one nucleotide. The CDR3 loop reads CASSQGQGYTEAFF. Written as DNA, the CDR3 is TGTGCCAGCAGCCAAGGACAGGGGTACACTGAAGCTTTCTTT. The chain joins TRBV6-2 or TRBV6-3 to TRBJ1-1, with 9 bases fitting TRBD1. With 6 bases clipped from V and 3 bases from J, the junction kept 5 bases outside the gene matches. The CDR3 spans 14 residues. Germline values: CDR1 MNHEY, CDR2 SVGEGT.

The V and J genes are TRBV11-1 and TRBJ2-3; D is ambiguous. Trimming took off 8 bases at V and 0 bases at J, with 12 bases between the two ends. CDR3 length equals 14 residues. The germline V gene encodes CDR1 SGHAT and CDR2 FQDESV (reference sequence). CDR3 amino acids: CASEDKFSTDTQYF. CDR3 DNA: TGTGCCAGCGAAGACAAATTTAGCACAGATACGCAGTATTTT.

The sample holds a few counts of this clonotype. The rearrangement links TRBV6-2 or TRBV6-3 to TRBJ1-2; D is unclear. This CDR3 has 14 residues. Germline CDR1 reads MNHEY; CDR2 reads SVGEGT. Trimming left V 2 bases short and J 3 bases short, with 10 bases between. In DNA form, the CDR3 reads TGTGCCAGCAGTTACCACGGAGAGGACTATGGCTACACCTTC. Translation: CASSYHGEDYGYTF.

The V call is TRBV15, the J call TRBJ2-5; D remains unclear. Trimming took 4 bases from V and 4 from J, leaving 13 bases between them. This CDR3 is built from 14 residues. CDR1 is LNHNV and CDR2 is YYDKDF in the germline V gene (reference sequence). DNA of the CDR3: TGTGCCACCAGCAAAGATAGAAGTTCAGAGACCCAGTACTTC. Translation gives CATSKDRSSETQYF.